Listed here are 16 T cell receptor beta chains from one sample, sequenced in a study of vaccination effects on CD4 cells after COVID-19. Their target antigens are unknown. The authors isolated CD4+ T cells after roughly eleven days of culture. Clones were sequenced by immunoSEQ multiplex PCR, and TCRdb holds only the in-frame ones, with some missing. The profile shows 50,000 to 75,000 clones, 70% to 80% of them singletons. The sequencing here drew on CD4+ T cells from PBMCs cultured without peptide, taken before COVID-19 vaccination. The receptor set was obtained from a human donor who received a COVID-19 vaccine.

CDR3 protein: CASSFYGSPLHF. Here the CDR3 DNA reads TGTGCCAGCAGTTTTTACGGTTCACCCCTCCACTTT. The chain is built from TRBV12-3 or TRBV12-4 and TRBJ1-6; D unresolved. The V end lost 3 bases, the J end lost 9 bases, and 6 bases lay between the germline ends. This CDR3 has 12 amino acids.

The chain combines TRBV5-1 with TRBJ2-3, with D tentatively TRBD2 (6 bases). Trimming pared 4 bases from V and 3 bases from J, leaving 9 bases between. CDR3 length: 13 amino acids. In germline, CDR1 is SGHRS, CDR2 YFSETQ. In nucleotides, the CDR3 is TGCGCCAGCAGCCTCGGGGGTACAGATACGCAGTATTTT. It yields the protein CASSLGGTDTQYF.

The V call is TRBV7-9, the J call TRBJ1-4, with TRBD1 matching over 10 bases. The CDR3 sequence is 18 residues long. The germline gives CDR1 SEHNR, CDR2 FQNEAQ (reference sequence). The V gene end was trimmed by 1 base and the J gene end by 1 base; junction bases not matched to a gene: 6. The DNA for the CDR3 is TGTGCCAGCAGCTTAGGCGTGACAGGGGGCGGAACTAATGAAAAACTGTTTTTT. The encoded protein is CASSLGVTGGGTNEKLFF.

The chain joins TRBV24-1 to TRBJ2-1; D is possibly TRBD1 or TRBD2 (6 bases each). Germline loops: CDR1 KGHDR, CDR2 SFDVKD. V was trimmed by 3 bases and J by 0 bases, leaving 17 bases between them. There are 18 residues in the CDR3. The CDR3 here is CATSDMHTGASSYNEQFF. The CDR3 DNA reads as TGTGCCACCAGTGATATGCATACGGGGGCAAGCTCCTACAATGAGCAGTTCTTC.

V usage is TRBV6-4 and J usage is TRBJ2-5; D unresolved. Trimming shortened V by 2 bases and J by 2 bases, and 15 bases separated the two germline ends. The germline CDR1 and CDR2 sequences are MRHNA and SNTAGT. CDR3 length equals 16 residues. CDR3 sequence: CASSDIGRAVQETQYF. In DNA form, the CDR3 reads TGTGCCAGCAGTGACATCGGTAGGGCCGTGCAAGAGACCCAGTACTTC.

This chain joins TRBV30 and TRBJ1-1; D call uncertain. V gave up 3 bases and J gave up 0 bases, with 2 bases separating them. Per the germline V gene, CDR1 is GTSNPN and CDR2 is SVGIG (reference sequence). There are 11 residues in the CDR3. CDR3 sequence reads: CAWRVNTEAFF. The DNA for the CDR3 is TGTGCCTGGAGAGTGAACACTGAAGCTTTCTTT.

The chain combines TRBV28 with TRBJ2-2; D ambiguous. CDR3 size: 13 residues. V lost 3 bases and J 5 bases, leaving 7 bases between the germline ends. CDR1 and CDR2 (germline): MDHEN, SYDVKM. CDR3 amino acids: CASSLPGTGELFF. The CDR3 nucleotides read TGTGCCAGCAGTTTGCCCGGGACCGGGGAGCTGTTTTTT.

This sequence joins TRBV24-1 and TRBJ2-3; no reliable D call. The CDR3 spans 15 residues. CDR1 is KGHDR, CDR2 SFDVKD, per germline. Trimming took off 2 bases at V and 4 bases at J, with 12 bases between the two ends. CDR3: CATSDSRHLADTQYF. The CDR3 DNA follows: TGTGCCACCAGTGATTCCAGGCATTTGGCAGATACGCAGTATTTT.

The CDR3 sequence: CASSARQAGFNEKLFF. CDR3 bases: TGCGCCAGCAGCGCTCGACAAGCCGGATTTAATGAAAAACTGTTTTTT. The chain combines TRBV5-1 with TRBJ1-4; D remains unclear. Germline lookup yields CDR1 SGHRS and CDR2 YFSETQ. This CDR3 spans 16 amino acids. Trimming shortened V by 4 bases and J by 4 bases, and 17 bases separated the two germline ends.

This rearrangement joins TRBV3-1 (or the pseudogene TRBV3-2) to TRBJ2-3; 8 bases agree with TRBD1. Germline lookup yields CDR1 LGHDT and CDR2 YNNKEL (reference sequence). The junction had 12 bases not matched to a gene; V was cut back by 8 bases and J by 5 bases. This CDR3 has 15 amino acids. In DNA, the CDR3 is TGTGCCAGCCAACCGAGAGACAGGGGTCAAGATACGCAGTATTTT. Amino acid sequence: CASQPRDRGQDTQYF.

The V gene is TRBV7-9, the J gene TRBJ2-3; TRBD2 matches 9 bases. Looked up from germline, CDR1 is SEHNR and CDR2 is FQNEAQ (reference sequence). J was trimmed by 0 bases and V by 4 bases; bases with no gene match: 14. The CDR3 sequence is 19 residues long. The CDR3 bases are TGTGCCAGCAGCTCCCGCGGGCTTAGCGGGGGCTGGAGCACAGATACGCAGTATTTT. Protein product: CASSSRGLSGGWSTDTQYF.

The V and J genes are TRBV6-4 and TRBJ2-3, with 10 bases matching TRBD2. Germline V gene lookup returns CDR1 MRHNA and CDR2 SNTAGT. The CDR3 contains 19 residues. V dropped 0 bases and J dropped 4; count of bases not matched to a gene: 13. In nucleotides, the CDR3 is TGTGCCAGCAGTGACTCCATGATCGTGGGAGCGGGGGGGCCAGATACGCAGTATTTT. Its protein product is CASSDSMIVGAGGPDTQYF.

This sequence joins TRBV19 and TRBJ2-7; the D gene is possibly TRBD1 (6 bases). The CDR3 extends over 14 amino acids. Germline CDR1 reads LNHDA; CDR2 reads SQIVND (reference sequence). V lost 6 bases and J lost 2, with 14 bases in between. The CDR3: CASSFFQGTYEQYV. In DNA, the CDR3 is TGTGCCAGTAGCTTTTTTCAGGGGACCTACGAGCAGTACGTC.

The CDR3 loop is CASSEQGATETQYF. In nucleotides, the CDR3 is TGCGCCAGCAGTGAACAGGGGGCCACGGAGACCCAGTACTTC. The V call is TRBV10-1, the J call TRBJ2-5; the match to TRBD1 covers 9 bases. The CDR3 is 14 amino acids. CDR1 and CDR2 from the germline V gene are WNHNN and SYGVQD (reference sequence). J lost 5 bases, V lost 3 bases, and 4 bases had no gene match.

This chain connects TRBV10-3 to TRBJ1-2; D not certain. CDR1 is ENHRY, CDR2 SYGVKD, per germline. This CDR3 contains 15 residues. V lost 4 bases, J lost 3 bases, and 15 bases lay in between. As DNA, the CDR3 is TGTGCCATCAGTGTTTATGGGGATACTGACTATGGCTACACCTTC. Its translation: CAISVYGDTDYGYTF.

The chain combines TRBV6-2 or TRBV6-3 with TRBJ1-2; D is unclear. In germline, CDR1 is MNHEY, CDR2 SVGEGT. The V end was cut by 4 bases, the J end by 4 bases, with 13 bases between. This CDR3 has 14 amino acids. CDR3 in DNA: TGTGCCAGCAGTTCGCAACCCGGGAGCTATGGCTACACCTTC. Its protein product is CASSSQPGSYGYTF.